This T cell receptor (beta chain) is from a study of PD-1 blockade in classical Hodgkin lymphoma. Comments on this clone: Its antigen remains unidentified.

Overall study results and limits: CD4+ TCR diversity climbed significantly by C4D1, unlike CD8+ TCR diversity. The baseline diversity of complete responders showed similarity to that of newly diagnosed patients.

CDR1 and CDR2 (germline): SGDLS, YYNGEE. The CDR3 spans 15 residues. Losses at the gene ends were 4 bases for V and 4 bases for J; bases not matched to a gene: 9. Using immunoSEQ multiplex PCR, the repertoire was profiled, and TCRdb retains in-frame clones only, with some absent. The table records approximately 84,000 clones, approximately 86% of them present only once. Regarding time point: cycle 4 day 1 (C4D1), after less than seven weeks of nivolumab. Every patient had relapsed following autologous stem cell transplantation, and cohorts differed in brentuximab vedotin exposure. The chain couples TRBV9 to TRBJ2-3; TRBD1 matches at 7 bases. The receptor's source is a human donor with classical Hodgkin lymphoma. The source material was peripheral blood mononuclear cells (PBMCs), sampled before the fourth cycle of nivolumab. The CDR3 spells CASSPRTGQADTQYF. CDR3 nucleotides: TGTGCCAGCAGCCCACGGACAGGTCAGGCAGATACGCAGTATTTT.